One sample yielded the 2 T cell receptor beta chains listed below, sequenced in a study of T-cell reconstitution after alpha-beta-depleted transplantation in children. A library of TCRbeta sequences, prepared with unique molecular identifiers, was generated. TCRdb reprocessed the PCR reads with MiXCR, giving one entry per CDR3 protein. The table has about a million distinct CDR3 sequences, less than 30% seen once; the top ten hold around 30%. The source material was PBMCs, mostly from graft donor cells, sampled 360 days after TCRalphabeta/CD19-depleted stem cell transplant. All receptors come from a boy under two years old who had a stem cell transplant for SCID, so the T cells may come from the graft donor.

The J gene is TRBJ1-1, the V gene TRBV12-3 or TRBV12-4; no clear D gene. Trimming stripped 6 bases from V and 4 bases from J, with 18 bases between. The CDR3 covers 15 residues. The CDR3 DNA reads as TGTGCCAGCAGGCGAAGTAACACGGTAAGCACTGAAGCTTTCTTT. This encodes CASRRSNTVSTEAFF.

The chain recombines TRBV7-2 with TRBJ2-7, with 9 positions matching TRBD1. This CDR3 has 18 amino acids. V gave up 0 bases and J gave up 4 bases; unmatched junction bases: 13. Per germline, CDR1 SGHTA and CDR2 FQGNSA. This CDR3 is CASSLAPKQGAYSYEQYF. CDR3 coding DNA: TGTGCCAGCAGCTTAGCGCCGAAACAGGGGGCCTACTCATACGAGCAGTACTTC.